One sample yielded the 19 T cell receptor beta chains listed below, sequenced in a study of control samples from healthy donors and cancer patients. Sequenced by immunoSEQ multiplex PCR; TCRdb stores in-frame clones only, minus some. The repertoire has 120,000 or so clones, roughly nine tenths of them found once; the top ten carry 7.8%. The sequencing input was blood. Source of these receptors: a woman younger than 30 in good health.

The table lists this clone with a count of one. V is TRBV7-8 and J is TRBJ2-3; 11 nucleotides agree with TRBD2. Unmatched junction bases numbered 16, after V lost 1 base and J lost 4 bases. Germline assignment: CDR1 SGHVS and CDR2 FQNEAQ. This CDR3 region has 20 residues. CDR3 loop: CASSLVASGGPWVGADTQYF. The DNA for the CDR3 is TGTGCCAGCAGCTTAGTAGCTAGCGGGGGGCCTTGGGTAGGGGCAGATACGCAGTATTTT.

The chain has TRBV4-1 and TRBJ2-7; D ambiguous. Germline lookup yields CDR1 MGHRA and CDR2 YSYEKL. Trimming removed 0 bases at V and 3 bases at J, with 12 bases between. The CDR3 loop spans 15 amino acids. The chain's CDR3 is CASSQEPGSFYEQYF. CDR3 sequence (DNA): TGCGCCAGCAGCCAAGAACCCGGCAGCTTCTACGAGCAGTACTTC.

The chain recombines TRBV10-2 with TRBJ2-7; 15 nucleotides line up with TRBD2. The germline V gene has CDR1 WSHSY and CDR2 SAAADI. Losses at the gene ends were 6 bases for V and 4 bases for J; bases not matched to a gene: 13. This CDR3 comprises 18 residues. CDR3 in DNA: TGCGCCAGCAGCGCCCCTGGACTAGCGGGAGGGATTAATTACGAGCAGTACTTC. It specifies CASSAPGLAGGINYEQYF.

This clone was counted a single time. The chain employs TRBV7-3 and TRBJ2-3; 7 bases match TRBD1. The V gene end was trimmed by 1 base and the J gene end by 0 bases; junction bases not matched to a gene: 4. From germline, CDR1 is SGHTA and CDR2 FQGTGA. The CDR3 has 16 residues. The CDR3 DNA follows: TGTGCCAGCAGCTTAATGGGGGACAGCAGCACAGATACGCAGTATTTT. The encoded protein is CASSLMGDSSTDTQYF.

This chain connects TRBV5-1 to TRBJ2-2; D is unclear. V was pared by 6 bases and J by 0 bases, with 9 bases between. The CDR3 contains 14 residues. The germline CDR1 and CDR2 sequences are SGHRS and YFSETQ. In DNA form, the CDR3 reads TGCGCCAGCAAGCCTTCCTCGAACACCGGGGAGCTGTTTTTT. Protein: CASKPSSNTGELFF.

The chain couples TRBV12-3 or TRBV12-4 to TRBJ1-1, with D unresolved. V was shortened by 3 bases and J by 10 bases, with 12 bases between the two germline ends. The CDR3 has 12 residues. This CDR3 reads CASSFEDQRAFF. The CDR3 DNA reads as TGTGCCAGCAGTTTCGAGGATCAGCGAGCTTTCTTT.

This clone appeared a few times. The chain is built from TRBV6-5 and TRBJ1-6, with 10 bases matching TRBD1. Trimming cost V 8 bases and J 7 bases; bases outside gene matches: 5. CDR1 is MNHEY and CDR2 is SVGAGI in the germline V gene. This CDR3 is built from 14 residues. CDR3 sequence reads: CASLRDRGNSPLHF. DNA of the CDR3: TGTGCCAGCCTCCGGGACAGGGGAAATTCACCCCTCCACTTT.

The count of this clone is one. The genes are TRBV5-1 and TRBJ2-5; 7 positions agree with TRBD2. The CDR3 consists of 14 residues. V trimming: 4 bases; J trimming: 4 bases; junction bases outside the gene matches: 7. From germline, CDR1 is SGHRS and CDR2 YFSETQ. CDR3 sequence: CASSPAGGRETQYF. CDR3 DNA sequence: TGCGCCAGCAGCCCCGCCGGGGGGAGAGAGACCCAGTACTTC.

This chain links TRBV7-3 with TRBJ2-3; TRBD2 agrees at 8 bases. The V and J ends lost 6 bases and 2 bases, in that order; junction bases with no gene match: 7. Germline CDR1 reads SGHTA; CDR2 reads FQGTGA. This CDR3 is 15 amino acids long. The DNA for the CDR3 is TGTGCCAGCAGTAGTAGCGGGGTTATCACAGATACGCAGTATTTT. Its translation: CASSSSGVITDTQYF.

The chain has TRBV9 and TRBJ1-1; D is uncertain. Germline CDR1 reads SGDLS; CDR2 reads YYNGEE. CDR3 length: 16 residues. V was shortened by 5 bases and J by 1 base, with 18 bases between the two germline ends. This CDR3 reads CASRQIQGSKNTEAFF. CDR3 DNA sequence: TGTGCCAGCAGACAGATACAAGGATCAAAGAACACTGAAGCTTTCTTT.

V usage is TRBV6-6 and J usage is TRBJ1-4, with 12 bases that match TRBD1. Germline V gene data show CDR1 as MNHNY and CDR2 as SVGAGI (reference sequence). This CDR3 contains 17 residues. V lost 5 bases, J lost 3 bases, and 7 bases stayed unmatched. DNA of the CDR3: TGTGCCAGCAGTCGTCGGGACAGGGGGCTGTCTAATGAAAAACTGTTTTTT. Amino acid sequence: CASSRRDRGLSNEKLFF.

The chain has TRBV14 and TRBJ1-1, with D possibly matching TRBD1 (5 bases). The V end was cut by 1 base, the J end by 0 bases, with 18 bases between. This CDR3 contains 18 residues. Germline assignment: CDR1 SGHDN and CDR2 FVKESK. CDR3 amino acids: CASSQVVLSSGMNTEAFF. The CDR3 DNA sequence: TGTGCCAGCAGCCAAGTCGTTCTATCGTCAGGGATGAACACTGAAGCTTTCTTT.

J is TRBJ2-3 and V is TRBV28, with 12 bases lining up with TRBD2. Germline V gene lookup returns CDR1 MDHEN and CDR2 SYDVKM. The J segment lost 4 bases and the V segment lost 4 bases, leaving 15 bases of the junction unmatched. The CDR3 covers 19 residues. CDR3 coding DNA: TGTGCCAGCAGTTCCCCGGGACTAGCGGGCGCTCTTATATCAGATACGCAGTATTTT. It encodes CASSSPGLAGALISDTQYF.

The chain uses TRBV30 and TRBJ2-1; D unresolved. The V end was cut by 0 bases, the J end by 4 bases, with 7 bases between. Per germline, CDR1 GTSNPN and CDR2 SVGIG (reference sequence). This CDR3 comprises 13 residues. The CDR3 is CAWSVEEYNEQFF. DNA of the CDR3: TGTGCCTGGAGTGTAGAGGAGTACAATGAGCAGTTCTTC. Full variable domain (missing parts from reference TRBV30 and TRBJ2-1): SQTIHQWPATLVQPVGSPLSLECTVEGTSNPNLYWYRQAAGRGLQLLFYSVGIGQISSEVPQNLSASRPQDRQFILSSKKLLLSDSGFYLCAWSVEEYNEQFFGPGTRLTVL.

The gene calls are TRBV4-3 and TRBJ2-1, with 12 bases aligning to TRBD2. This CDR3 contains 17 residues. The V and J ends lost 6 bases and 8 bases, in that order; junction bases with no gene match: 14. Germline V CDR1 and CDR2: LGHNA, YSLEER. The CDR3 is CASRHTSGGPPGDEQFF. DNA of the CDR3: TGCGCCAGCAGACACACTAGCGGGGGGCCCCCAGGGGATGAGCAGTTCTTC.

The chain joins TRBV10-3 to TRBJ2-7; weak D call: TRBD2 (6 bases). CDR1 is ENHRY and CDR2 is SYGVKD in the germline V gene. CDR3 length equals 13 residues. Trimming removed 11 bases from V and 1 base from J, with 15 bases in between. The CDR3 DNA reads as TGTGCCTCTTGGGCAGCGGGTTCCTACGAGCAGTACTTC. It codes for CASWAAGSYEQYF.

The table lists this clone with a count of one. CDR3 protein: CASSLRLAGTYEQYF. Here the CDR3 DNA reads TGTGCCAGCAGCCTACGACTAGCGGGGACCTACGAGCAGTACTTC. The chain has TRBV7-8 and TRBJ2-7; 11 nucleotides agree with TRBD2. J gave up 2 bases and V 5 bases, and 5 bases lay outside the gene matches. The CDR3 sequence is 15 residues long. Per the germline V gene, CDR1 is SGHVS and CDR2 is FQNEAQ.

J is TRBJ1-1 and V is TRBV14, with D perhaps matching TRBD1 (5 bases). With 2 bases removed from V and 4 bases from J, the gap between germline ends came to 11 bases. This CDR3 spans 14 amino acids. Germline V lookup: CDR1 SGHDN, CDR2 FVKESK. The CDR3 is CASSQRAGGTEAFF. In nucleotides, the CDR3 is TGTGCCAGCAGCCAACGCGCGGGGGGCACTGAAGCTTTCTTT.

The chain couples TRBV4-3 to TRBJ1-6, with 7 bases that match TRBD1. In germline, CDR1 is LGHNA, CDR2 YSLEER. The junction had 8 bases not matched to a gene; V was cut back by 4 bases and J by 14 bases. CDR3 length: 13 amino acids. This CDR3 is CASSLRQGVTLHF. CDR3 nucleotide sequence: TGCGCCAGCAGCCTTCGACAGGGCGTCACCCTCCACTTT.